The 10 T cell receptor beta chains in this list originate from one sample, sequenced in a study of T cell responses to AZD1222 COVID-19 vaccine. Clones were sequenced by immunoSEQ multiplex PCR, and TCRdb holds only the in-frame ones, with some missing. The sample carries some 120,000 clones, 70% to 90% recorded once. The material sequenced was peripheral blood, taken on day 0 of MenACWY control vaccination. The receptor source for this set is an adult in good health.

The chain joins TRBV7-2 to TRBJ2-1, with 7 positions matching TRBD1. The CDR3 extends over 13 amino acids. V lost 6 bases to trimming and J lost 3 bases; unmatched junction nucleotides: 2. The germline V gene encodes CDR1 SGHTA and CDR2 FQGNSA. CDR3: CASSPGGYNEQFF. The CDR3 region has the DNA TGTGCCAGCAGTCCAGGGGGCTACAATGAGCAGTTCTTC.

This chain links TRBV11-2 with TRBJ1-4; 9 bases agree with TRBD1. The CDR3 runs 15 residues. The junction had 5 bases not matched to a gene; V was cut back by 1 base and J by 8 bases. CDR1 is SGHAT and CDR2 is FQNNGV in the germline V gene. The DNA of the CDR3 is TGTGCCAGCAGCTTAGCGACAGGGGGGGACGAAAAACTGTTTTTT. Translation gives CASSLATGGDEKLFF.

This clone was observed a few times. The chain couples TRBV7-2 to TRBJ1-2; D ambiguous. Germline loops: CDR1 SGHTA, CDR2 FQGNSA. The CDR3 covers 17 residues. Trimming took 3 bases from V and 0 from J, leaving 17 bases between them. CDR3 DNA: TGTGCCAGCAGCTTTTATTTTCTTACCTCTTCTAACTATGGCTACACCTTC. It translates to CASSFYFLTSSNYGYTF.

The J gene is TRBJ1-2, the V gene TRBV28; D may be TRBD1 (5 bases). V dropped 6 bases and J dropped 5 bases, with 16 bases sitting between them. CDR1 and CDR2 (germline): MDHEN, SYDVKM. The CDR3 contains 14 residues. The CDR3 bases are TGTGCCAGCAGCCGCCCCCCAGGGAGATATGGCTACACCTTC. Its translation is CASSRPPGRYGYTF.

This clone was observed a handful of times. The genes are TRBV7-2 and TRBJ1-6; 10 positions agree with TRBD1. Germline V CDR1 and CDR2: SGHTA, FQGNSA. Losses at the gene ends were 5 bases for V and 8 bases for J; bases not matched to a gene: 6. The CDR3 is 15 amino acids. The CDR3 coding sequence is TGTGCCAGCAGCCTAGGACAGGGGGAAGATTCACCCCTCCACTTT. Translating gives CASSLGQGEDSPLHF.

The gene calls are TRBV7-6 and TRBJ2-1, with 9 positions matching TRBD2. Trimming took 1 base from V and 6 from J; bases not matched to a gene: 7. The CDR3 loop spans 16 amino acids. Germline V gives CDR1 SGHVS, CDR2 FNYEAQ. The CDR3 loop is CASSLGGRGGFNEQFF. The CDR3 DNA sequence: TGTGCCAGCAGCTTAGGCGGGCGGGGGGGCTTCAATGAGCAGTTCTTC. Combining the CDR3 with reference TRBV7-6 and TRBJ2-1 gives the whole variable domain GAGVSQSPRYKVTKRGQDVALRCDPISGHVSLYWYRQALGQGPEFLTYFNYEAQQDKSGLPNDRFSAERPEGSISTLTIQRTEQRDSAMYRCASSLGGRGGFNEQFFGPGTRLTVL.

The V and J genes are TRBV7-6 and TRBJ2-5; weak D call: TRBD2 (5 bases). CDR3 size: 12 residues. V was trimmed by 4 bases and J by 13 bases, leaving 16 bases between them. Germline CDR1 is SGHVS and CDR2 is FNYEAQ. The CDR3: CASSSPEGAPYF. CDR3 DNA: TGTGCCAGCAGCTCCCCAGAGGGCGCGCCGTACTTC.

This clone occurred once. The chain links TRBV2 to TRBJ1-6, with no clear D. In germline, CDR1 is SNHLY, CDR2 FYNNEI. Trimming removed 1 base at V and 10 bases at J, with 5 bases between. This CDR3 comprises 12 residues. CDR3 in amino acids: CASSEDGSPLHF. As DNA, the CDR3 is TGTGCCAGCAGTGAAGACGGCTCACCCCTCCACTTT.

The chain recombines TRBV5-1 with TRBJ2-5; D might be TRBD1 (6 bases). The V gene lost 4 bases and the J gene lost 3 bases, with 13 bases spanning the gap. This CDR3 is built from 14 residues. CDR1 is SGHRS, CDR2 YFSETQ, per germline. The CDR3 protein is CASSRGAGEETQYF. In nucleotides, the CDR3 is TGCGCCAGCAGCCGTGGGGCAGGGGAAGAGACCCAGTACTTC.

This rearrangement joins TRBV30 to TRBJ1-2, with a weak D call TRBD1 (6 bases). Trimming took 0 bases from V and 4 from J, leaving 15 bases between them. Germline assignment: CDR1 GTSNPN and CDR2 SVGIG (reference sequence). CDR3 length: 15 residues. The CDR3 bases are TGTGCCTGGAGTGTATTTGTGGGACAATCCTATGGCTACACCTTC. This gives the protein CAWSVFVGQSYGYTF.